A single sample gave rise to the 11 T cell receptor beta chains below, sequenced in a study of T cell repertoires in cytomegalovirus infection. TCRdb re-analysed the reads in MiXCR, keeping a single row per CDR3 protein. The table has about 570,000 distinct CDR3 sequences, around two fifths seen once; the top ten hold around 46%. Antigens for these TCRs are unknown. The sample in question was cultured PBMCs, obtained from culture after CMV antigen stimulation. These receptors were collected from a human donor in good health (CMV status not recorded). Some clones in this sample may be carry-over from other donors' samples.

CDR3 residues: CAGGGTSNQPQHF. The CDR3 nucleotides read TGTGCCGGGGGGGGGACATCCAATCAGCCCCAGCATTTT. The chain combines TRBV28 with TRBJ1-5, with D maybe TRBD1 (6 bases). V dropped 11 bases and J dropped 3 bases, with 14 bases sitting between them. Germline V gene data show CDR1 as MDHEN and CDR2 as SYDVKM. The CDR3 is 13 amino acids.

The sample holds a few counts of this clonotype. V usage is TRBV19 and J usage is TRBJ2-2; tentative D call: TRBD1 (5 bases). The V gene lost 4 bases and the J gene lost 1 base, with 10 bases spanning the gap. CDR1 is LNHDA and CDR2 is SQIVND in the germline V gene (reference sequence). The CDR3 sequence is 15 residues long. Here the CDR3 DNA reads TGTGCCAGTAGTAGGCCCGGACAGAACACCGGGGAGCTGTTTTTT. Its translation is CASSRPGQNTGELFF.

This clonotype was counted between two and nine times. The chain uses TRBV11-2 and TRBJ1-3; D might be TRBD1 (6 bases). This CDR3 is 20 amino acids long. Germline V gene lookup returns CDR1 SGHAT and CDR2 FQNNGV. Trimming removed 2 bases from V and 3 bases from J, with 26 bases in between. The CDR3 sequence: CASSLKRTVPSRASGNTIYF. CDR3 coding DNA: TGTGCCAGCAGCTTAAAAAGGACAGTACCATCAAGGGCTAGTGGAAACACCATATATTTT.

This clonotype was seen more than once but under ten times. This chain links TRBV4-3 with TRBJ2-2; D gene ambiguous. Trimming pared 2 bases from V and 5 bases from J, leaving 12 bases between. The CDR3 loop spans 15 amino acids. Germline V CDR1 and CDR2: LGHNA, YSLEER. Here the CDR3 DNA reads TGCGCCAGCAGCCAATTCGACTGGAAAACCGGGGAGCTGTTTTTT. It is translated as CASSQFDWKTGELFF.

This clonotype showed up just once. The gene calls are TRBV5-6 and TRBJ2-5; D gene unclear. The CDR3 loop spans 13 amino acids. V lost 4 bases and J 2 bases, leaving 9 bases between the germline ends. Germline lookup yields CDR1 SGHDT and CDR2 YYEEEE. The CDR3 bases are TGTGCCAGCAGCACGACGGAACAAGAGACCCAGTACTTC. This codes for CASSTTEQETQYF.

This clonotype was observed a single time. The chain combines TRBV6-2 or TRBV6-3 with TRBJ1-2; D call uncertain. CDR3 length: 11 amino acids. Trimming left V 6 bases short and J 7 bases short, with 9 bases between. CDR1 is MNHEY, CDR2 SVGEGT, per germline. The CDR3: CASSFTSGYTF. The CDR3, as DNA: TGTGCCAGCAGCTTCACCAGTGGCTACACCTTC.

This clonotype was counted only a few times. The rearrangement links TRBV19 to TRBJ2-1; perhaps TRBD2 as D (6 bases). The ends were cut back, 9 bases at V and 4 bases at J, with 16 bases in the middle. The CDR3 is 14 amino acids. Germline V gives CDR1 LNHDA, CDR2 SQIVND (reference sequence). CDR3 amino acids: CASSRGGEYNEQFF. Here the CDR3 DNA reads TGTGCCAGCAGTCGGGGCGGGGAATACAATGAGCAGTTCTTC.

This clonotype was recorded a few times. This CDR3 is CASSSWRTSSYNEQFF. Written as DNA, the CDR3 is TGTGCCAGCAGCTCCTGGAGGACTAGCTCCTACAATGAGCAGTTCTTC. The rearrangement links TRBV7-2 to TRBJ2-1; 7 bases are shared with TRBD2. The CDR3 has 16 amino acids. V lost 4 bases to trimming and J lost 0 bases; unmatched junction nucleotides: 6. Germline values: CDR1 SGHTA, CDR2 FQGNSA.

This clonotype was recorded a few times. This rearrangement joins TRBV7-6 to TRBJ2-1; 7 bases are shared with TRBD2. The CDR3 is 10 residues long. V lost 3 bases and J lost 15; bases outside the gene matches: 2. Germline V gives CDR1 SGHVS, CDR2 FNYEAQ. The CDR3 spells CASSFERGFF. CDR3 bases: TGTGCCAGCAGCTTCGAGCGGGGGTTCTTC.

The chain employs TRBV12-3 or TRBV12-4 and TRBJ2-2, with 12 bases identical to TRBD2. V shed 6 bases, J shed 7 bases, and the junction held 6 bases outside the gene matches. The CDR3 totals 15 residues. The CDR3 DNA follows: TGTGCCAGCAGCCCTAGCGGGAGGGCCGGCGGGGAGCTGTTTTTT. It is translated as CASSPSGRAGGELFF.

V is TRBV6-1 and J is TRBJ2-1; 8 positions agree with TRBD2. Germline V gene sequence: CDR1 MNHNS, CDR2 SASEGT. The CDR3 sequence is 14 residues long. The V segment lost 4 bases and the J segment 7 bases; nucleotides outside the gene matches: 6. The DNA of the CDR3 is TGTGCCAGCAGTGGGGTAGCGGGAAGGAATGAGCAGTTCTTC. Translation: CASSGVAGRNEQFF.